The entry that follows covers one T cell receptor (beta chain) sequence. What it binds is unknown. Next came a second PCR, run for about 6 to 11 cycles, which used a sample-barcoded 5' primer along with a J-beta primer mix. A tag from a template-switch adaptor with 12 random nucleotides marked each cDNA molecule. TCRdb redid the calling of the 5' RACE reads with MiXCR, one entry per CDR3 protein. Among about 750,000 distinct CDR3 sequences listed, about 48% were seen once. Isolation recovered at least 7 million PBMCs from every sample. Germline V gene data show CDR1 as GTSNPN and CDR2 as SVGIG (reference sequence). V gave up 5 bases and J gave up 14 bases, with 17 bases separating them. The CDR3 extends over 11 amino acids. The data belong to a study of blood T cells in healthy people across ages. Study results and caveats: Getting older went along with TCR beta diversity per million T cells dropping roughly linearly.

The receptor was derived from a man aged 80 or over in good health. The sequenced sample was blood. The chain carries TRBV30 and TRBJ2-3, with no clear D. CDR3 sequence reads: CAWGLGRYAYF. The CDR3 DNA sequence: TGTGCCTGGGGGCTGGGCAGATACGCGTATTTT.